This T cell receptor beta chain derives from a study of identical twins. Only a few counts were recorded for this clonotype. Unique molecular identifiers were present on the cDNA, and a universal primer site came from template switching. TCRdb independently ran MiXCR on the 5' RACE reads; one entry per CDR3 protein. This table has around 670,000 distinct CDR3 sequences, less than 7% appearing once. Germline V gene lookup returns CDR1 SEHNR and CDR2 FQNEAQ (reference sequence). The V segment lost 7 bases and the J segment 8 bases; nucleotides outside the gene matches: 9. CDR3 length: 14 amino acids. The clonotype was recovered from a man aged 18-30 years in good health. Sequencing was performed on naive T cells sorted from blood. The chain recombines TRBV7-9 with TRBJ2-1, with 9 bases identical to TRBD2. The CDR3 DNA follows: TGTGCCAGCAAGCGGGAGGATTATGACGATGAGCAGTTCTTC. The encoded protein is CASKREDYDDEQFF. Supplemented by reference TRBV7-9 and TRBJ2-1, the full variable domain reads DTGVSQNPRHKITKRGQNVTFRCDPISEHNRLYWYRQTLGQGPEFLTYFQNEAQLEKSRLLSDRFSAERPKGSFSTLEIQRTEQGDSAMYLCASKREDYDDEQFFGPGTRLTVL.